Reported below is one T cell receptor beta chain. Its antigen is still unknown. The sample is drawn from a study of shared clonotypes between healthy human individuals. Study overall: The study used three CD4 naive, three CD4 memory, two CD8 naive and one CD8 memory plate per donor. Notes on the study in general: Specimens sampled were limited to blood, with tissue repertoires likely differing. Rarefaction indicated that sorted-subset sequencing remained incomplete although depth was large. The donor pool, a small one, limited the genetic and exposure-history diversity represented.

Clones were read by immunoSEQ multiplex PCR, and TCRdb kept only the in-frame ones, dropping some. This sample has under 2,500,000 clones; around 95% occur once, and the top ten carry around 0.13%. Germline V gene lookup returns CDR1 MNHEY and CDR2 SMNVEV (reference sequence). The CDR3 runs to 12 residues. The V gene lost 6 bases and the J gene lost 13 bases, with 13 bases spanning the gap. Sequenced material: naive CD4+ T cells sorted from blood. Stated subset: CD45RA+ positively selected. The chain employs TRBV27 and TRBJ1-6; D is ambiguous. The receptor was isolated from a man between 18 and 29 years old in good health. CDR3 region: CASSSAGLPLHF. The CDR3 DNA reads TGTGCCAGCAGCTCTGCTGGCCTGCCCCTCCACTTT.